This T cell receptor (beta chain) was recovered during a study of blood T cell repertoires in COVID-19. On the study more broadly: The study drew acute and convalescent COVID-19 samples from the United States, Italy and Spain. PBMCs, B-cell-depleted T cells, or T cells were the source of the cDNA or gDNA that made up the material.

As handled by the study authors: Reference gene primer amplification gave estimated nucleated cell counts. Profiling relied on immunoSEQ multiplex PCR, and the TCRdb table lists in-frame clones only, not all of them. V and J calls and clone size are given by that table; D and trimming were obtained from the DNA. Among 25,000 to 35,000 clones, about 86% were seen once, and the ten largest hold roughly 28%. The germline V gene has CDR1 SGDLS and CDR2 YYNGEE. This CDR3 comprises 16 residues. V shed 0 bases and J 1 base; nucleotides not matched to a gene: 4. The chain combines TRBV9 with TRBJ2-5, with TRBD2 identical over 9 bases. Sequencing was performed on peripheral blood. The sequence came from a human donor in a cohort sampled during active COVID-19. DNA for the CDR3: TGTGCCAGCAGCGTAGGCGGGGGGGGCCGCCAAGAGACCCAGTACTTC. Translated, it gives CASSVGGGGRQETQYF.